These 18 T cell receptor beta chains were sequenced from one sample in a study of T cells after posttransplantation cyclophosphamide. Assay: immunoSEQ multiplex PCR; the TCRdb copy retains only in-frame clones and omits some. The sample yields 30,000 to 40,000 clones, without any singletons. What was sequenced was PBMCs. The receptor source for this set is a man in his fifties in good health, CMV-negative, and a related stem cell transplant donor.

There are many counts of this clone. The CDR3 DNA follows: TGTGCCAGCAGCCCCCGGACTAGCGGGGGGGCTGAGCAGTTCTTC. Its translation is CASSPRTSGGAEQFF. This rearrangement joins TRBV7-9 to TRBJ2-1; 15 bases map to TRBD2. This CDR3 has 15 amino acids. The V gene end was trimmed by 5 bases and the J gene end by 9 bases; junction bases not matched to a gene: 5. The germline V gene has CDR1 SEHNR and CDR2 FQNEAQ (reference sequence).

At least ten counts were recorded for this clone. This sequence joins TRBV27 and TRBJ1-5; 9 bases fit TRBD1. CDR3 size: 15 residues. Germline V lookup: CDR1 MNHEY, CDR2 SMNVEV (reference sequence). J was trimmed by 6 bases and V by 6 bases; bases with no gene match: 9. Written as DNA, the CDR3 is TGTGCCAGCAGCTGGACAGGGGCGGAGGTTCAGCCCCAGCATTTT. The encoded protein is CASSWTGAEVQPQHF.

This clone was seen many times. The V gene is TRBV19, the J gene TRBJ1-1, with D possibly being TRBD1 (6 bases). Germline-derived CDR1 and CDR2 are LNHDA and SQIVND (reference sequence). V was clipped by 1 base and J by 1 base, with 16 bases between them. This CDR3 is 17 amino acids long. CDR3 nucleotide sequence: TGTGCCAGTAGTATAGGGTCGGGGGGCGCTGGGAACACTGAAGCTTTCTTT. The encoded protein is CASSIGSGGAGNTEAFF.

This clone was counted many times. The chain couples TRBV19 to TRBJ2-7; D is possibly TRBD2 (7 bases). This CDR3 spans 15 amino acids. V was pared by 3 bases and J by 2 bases, with 14 bases between. Germline CDR1 LNHDA, CDR2 SQIVND (reference sequence). The CDR3: CASSIRGGRTYEQYF. For the CDR3, the DNA is TGTGCCAGTAGTATTAGGGGGGGACGAACCTACGAGCAGTACTTC.

In its sample, this clone was seen many times. The rearrangement uses TRBV21-1 and TRBJ1-3; TRBD1 is taken as the D call from the table, unchecked against the DNA. TRBV21-1 is reported as a pseudogene. The CDR3 has 15 amino acids. CDR3 sequence: CASSWQGAAGNTIYF. The CDR3 bases are TGTGCCAGCAGCTGGCAGGGGGCCGCAGGAAACACCATATATTTT.

This clone is medium-sized by share. As DNA, the CDR3 is TGTGCCAGTAGCCTCGGGACAACAAGCACAGATACGCAGTATTTT. Amino acid sequence: CASSLGTTSTDTQYF. V and J are TRBV19 and TRBJ2-3; weak D call: TRBD1 (6 bases). Germline assignment: CDR1 LNHDA and CDR2 SQIVND (reference sequence). Trimming stripped 6 bases from V and 0 bases from J, with 13 bases between. CDR3 size: 15 residues.

In its sample, this clone was seen many times. The sample holds other DNA sequences that translate to the same CDR3. The rearrangement uses TRBV7-6 and TRBJ2-2, with 9 bases aligning to TRBD1. Germline V CDR1 and CDR2: SGHVS, FNYEAQ. J gave up 2 bases and V 2 bases, and 9 bases lay outside the gene matches. The CDR3 runs to 18 residues. Here the CDR3 reads CASSLLVRGQGNTGELFF. CDR3 DNA: TGTGCCAGCAGCTTACTGGTTCGGGGACAGGGAAACACCGGGGAGCTGTTTTTT.

This clone was seen many times. The V gene is TRBV5-1, the J gene TRBJ2-7, with D possibly TRBD1 on 5 matching bases. This CDR3 spans 11 amino acids. Trimming pared 4 bases from V and 4 bases from J, leaving 6 bases between. Germline CDR1 SGHRS, CDR2 YFSETQ. CDR3 DNA sequence: TGCGCCAGCAGCCAGGGTTACGAGCAGTACTTC. This translates into CASSQGYEQYF.

This clone was seen ten or more times. J is TRBJ1-5 and V is TRBV5-4; D perhaps matches TRBD1 (6 bases). The CDR3 spans 15 residues. CDR1 and CDR2 (germline): SGHNT, YYREEE (reference sequence). The V end was cut by 0 bases, the J end by 4 bases, with 11 bases between. The CDR3 loop reads CASSLDGGPNQPQHF. CDR3 DNA sequence: TGTGCCAGCAGCTTGGATGGGGGCCCTAATCAGCCCCAGCATTTT.

This clone was counted at least ten times. The chain couples TRBV9 to TRBJ2-6; TRBD1 might be the D (5 bases). CDR3 length: 16 residues. V was trimmed by 4 bases and J by 2 bases, leaving 13 bases between them. Germline-derived CDR1 and CDR2 are SGDLS and YYNGEE. DNA of the CDR3: TGTGCCAGCAGCCCTCAGGGATCTCCTGGGGCCAACGTCCTGACTTTC. It translates to CASSPQGSPGANVLTF. Complete variable domain (other parts from reference TRBV9 and TRBJ2-6): DSGVTQTPKHLITATGQRVTLRCSPRSGDLSVYWYQQSLDQGLQFLIQYYNGEERAKGNILERFSAQQFPDLHSELNLSSLELGDSALYFCASSPQGSPGANVLTFGAGSRLTVL.

The rearrangement uses TRBV30 and TRBJ1-6, with D tentatively TRBD1 (5 bases). V was pared by 3 bases and J by 10 bases, with 25 bases between. The CDR3 loop spans 17 amino acids. Per germline, CDR1 GTSNPN and CDR2 SVGIG (reference sequence). CDR3 DNA: TGTGCCTGGAGCCACACCTGGACAAAGGGTGGTAGATCACCCCTCCACTTT. Translation gives CAWSHTWTKGGRSPLHF. The variable domain in full, with the rest retrieved from reference TRBV30 and TRBJ1-6, is SQTIHQWPATLVQPVGSPLSLECTVEGTSNPNLYWYRQAAGRGLQLLFYSVGIGQISSEVPQNLSASRPQDRQFILSSKKLLLSDSGFYLCAWSHTWTKGGRSPLHFGNGTRLTVT.

Many counts were recorded for this clone. This rearrangement joins TRBV27 to TRBJ2-3; TRBD2 aligns across 8 bases. Germline V gene sequence: CDR1 MNHEY, CDR2 SMNVEV (reference sequence). The CDR3 consists of 15 residues. The V segment lost 4 bases and the J segment 2 bases; nucleotides outside the gene matches: 5. The CDR3 is CASSWGGGLTDTQYF. The CDR3 DNA reads TGTGCCAGCAGTTGGGGCGGGGGGCTCACAGATACGCAGTATTTT.

Many counts were recorded for this clone. This chain links TRBV2 with TRBJ1-4, with D maybe TRBD1 (5 bases). Germline CDR1 SNHLY, CDR2 FYNNEI. Between the trimmed V and J ends, which lost 2 bases and 7 bases, there was a span of 14 bases. The CDR3 runs 15 residues. The CDR3 is CASSESMGLGEKLFF. The CDR3 DNA is TGTGCCAGCAGTGAAAGTATGGGGCTTGGTGAAAAACTGTTTTTT.

The table lists this clone with many counts. The chain carries TRBV4-1 and TRBJ1-4; weak D call: TRBD1 (6 bases). Germline assignment: CDR1 MGHRA and CDR2 YSYEKL. The CDR3 is 14 amino acids. The V gene lost 1 base and the J gene lost 8 bases, with 11 bases spanning the gap. Here the CDR3 DNA reads TGCGCCAGCAGCCAAGTGCAGGGGACCGAAAAACTGTTTTTT. It encodes CASSQVQGTEKLFF.

Ten or more counts support this clone. The chain employs TRBV6-4 and TRBJ2-1; 12 nucleotides line up with TRBD2. The CDR3 extends over 15 amino acids. CDR1 is MRHNA, CDR2 SNTAGT, per germline. Trimming took 2 bases from V and 4 from J; bases not matched to a gene: 0. The CDR3 is CASSDGTSGYNEQFF. CDR3 nucleotides: TGTGCCAGCAGTGACGGGACTAGCGGGTACAATGAGCAGTTCTTC.

This clone was detected a few times. The chain uses TRBV9 and TRBJ2-1, with 11 bases fitting TRBD2. CDR1 SGDLS and CDR2 YYNGEE come from the germline V gene. J gave up 7 bases and V 4 bases, and 7 bases lay outside the gene matches. The CDR3 spans 15 residues. This chain's CDR3 is CASSPRLAGLNEQFF. CDR3 nucleotide sequence: TGTGCCAGCAGCCCCCGACTAGCGGGGCTAAATGAGCAGTTCTTC.

This clone was observed at least ten times. The rearrangement uses TRBV7-9 and TRBJ1-1; 9 positions match TRBD1. The germline CDR1 and CDR2 sequences are SEHNR and FQNEAQ (reference sequence). The V segment lost 3 bases and the J segment 5 bases; nucleotides outside the gene matches: 7. The CDR3 extends over 15 amino acids. As DNA, the CDR3 is TGTGCCAGCAGCTTGGGGACAGGGAGAAAAACTGAAGCTTTCTTT. It yields the protein CASSLGTGRKTEAFF.

This clone was counted only a few times. The gene calls are TRBV12-5 and TRBJ2-2; D might be TRBD2 (5 bases). The CDR3 loop spans 15 amino acids. Between the trimmed V and J ends, which lost 1 base and 5 bases, there was a span of 11 bases. Germline assignment: CDR1 LGHNT and CDR2 FRNRAP. CDR3 residues: CASGLAPSGTGELFF. The CDR3 DNA reads TGTGCTAGTGGTTTGGCCCCTTCGGGGACCGGGGAGCTGTTTTTT. The variable domain in full, with the rest retrieved from reference TRBV12-5 and TRBJ2-2, is DARVTQTPRHKVTEMGQEVTMRCQPILGHNTVFWYRQTMMQGLELLAYFRNRAPLDDSGMPKDRFSAEMPDATLATLKIQPSEPRDSAVYFCASGLAPSGTGELFFGEGSRLTVL.